These T cell receptor beta chains were read from a single sample in a study of identical twins. TCRdb recomputed calls from the 5' RACE reads with MiXCR, one row per CDR3 protein. This sample yields some 440,000 distinct CDR3 sequences, of which 20% to 25% are seen a single time; over 2.5% belongs to the top ten. The same sample was also studied in work on T cells expressing NK-cell markers.

The material sequenced was CD4+ T cells sorted from blood. These receptors came from a woman under 30 in good health. Both conserved end residues are part of each CDR3. The D gene is left open where the match is weak. Size tells how often a clone was seen (once, few, many) or the class of an expanded clone, and some rows leave it out.

TRBJ2-1	.	TRBV27	.	CASSRPWDNNEQFF	TGTGCCAGCAGTAGACCGTGGGACAACAATGAGCAGTTCTTC
TRBJ1-5	TRBD1	TRBV7-2	few	CASSTGTASNQPQHF	TGTGCCAGCAGCACCGGGACAGCTAGCAATCAGCCCCAGCATTTT
TRBJ1-2	.	TRBV20-1	.	CSANPQGSYGYTF	TGCAGTGCTAACCCCCAAGGCAGCTATGGCTACACCTTC
TRBJ2-3	TRBD2	TRBV12-3/TRBV12-4	few	CASSLGLAGGPLDTQYF	TGTGCCAGCAGCCTTGGACTAGCGGGGGGGCCATTAGATACGCAGTATTTT
TRBJ1-5	.	TRBV12-3/TRBV12-4	.	CATKGGNSNQPQHF	TGTGCCACCAAAGGGGGGAATAGCAATCAGCCCCAGCATTTT
TRBJ2-2	TRBD2	TRBV20-1	few	CSASRTSGGTGELFF	TGCAGTGCTTCCCGGACTAGCGGGGGGACCGGGGAGCTGTTTTTT
TRBJ2-1	TRBD2	TRBV9	.	CASSVAPGLASNEQFF	TGTGCCAGCAGCGTAGCCCCGGGACTAGCGAGCAATGAGCAGTTCTTC
TRBJ1-2	TRBD1	TRBV9	few	CASSENTMGQNYGYTF	TGTGCCAGCAGCGAGAACACAATGGGACAGAACTATGGCTACACCTTC
TRBJ2-1	.	TRBV12-3/TRBV12-4	.	CASSPTKPYNEQFF	TGTGCCAGCAGTCCCACGAAGCCCTACAATGAGCAGTTCTTC
TRBJ2-2	.	TRBV12-3/TRBV12-4	.	CASRTTVGRVTGELFF	TGTGCCAGCAGGACCACAGTGGGGCGGGTCACCGGGGAGCTGTTTTTT
TRBJ1-1	.	TRBV5-1	few	CASSLALGGGNTEAFF	TGCGCCAGCAGCTTGGCCCTAGGAGGCGGGAACACTGAAGCTTTCTTT
TRBJ1-2	TRBD1	TRBV6-6	few	CASSLDRGHGYTF	TGTGCCAGCAGTCTGGACAGGGGGCATGGCTACACCTTC
TRBJ1-2	.	TRBV20-1	.	CSRRGAHGYTF	TGCAGTAGGCGGGGGGCGCATGGCTACACCTTC
TRBJ2-1	.	TRBV10-3	.	CAISEGLFNEQFF	TGTGCCATCAGTGAGGGACTTTTCAATGAGCAGTTCTTC
TRBJ2-2	TRBD2	TRBV7-3	.	CASSLSLAGGIAGELFF	TGTGCCAGCAGCTTATCTTTAGCGGGGGGAATAGCCGGGGAGCTGTTTTTT
TRBJ1-1	TRBD1	TRBV7-9	.	CASSTPGQGMLAFF	TGTGCCAGCAGTACCCCGGGACAGGGTATGTTAGCTTTCTTT
TRBJ2-2	.	TRBV7-3	few	CASSPSLAAAGELFF	TGTGCCAGCAGCCCCAGTTTGGCCGCGGCCGGGGAGCTGTTTTTT
TRBJ2-5	.	TRBV27	many	CASSLSRVETQYF	TGTGCCAGCAGTTTGAGCCGCGTGGAGACCCAGTACTTC
TRBJ2-3	TRBD2	TRBV7-9	few	CASSSPGGSRVADTQYF	TGTGCCAGCAGCTCCCCCGGCGGGAGCCGGGTTGCAGATACGCAGTATTTT
TRBJ2-7	TRBD2	TRBV7-2	.	CASSLAGGGAPYEQYF	TGTGCCAGCAGCTTAGCAGGCGGGGGGGCCCCCTACGAGCAGTACTTC
TRBJ2-7	.	TRBV20-1	.	CSAHKAVYEQYF	TGCAGTGCTCATAAGGCGGTATACGAGCAGTACTTC
TRBJ2-1	.	TRBV11-2	few	CASSPATVSYNEQFF	TGTGCCAGCAGCCCTGCAACGGTGAGCTACAATGAGCAGTTCTTC
TRBJ2-1	.	TRBV5-1	.	CASSGIGSDNEQFF	TGCGCCAGCAGCGGGATTGGTAGTGACAATGAGCAGTTCTTC
TRBJ2-1	.	TRBV6-2/TRBV6-3	few	CASSYERVFEQFF	TGTGCCAGCAGTTACGAGAGGGTATTTGAGCAGTTCTTC
TRBJ2-3	.	TRBV20-1	many	CSARSRKTSSTDTQYF	TGCAGTGCTAGGTCCAGGAAGACCTCTAGCACAGATACGCAGTATTTT
TRBJ2-1	.	TRBV12-3/TRBV12-4	few	CASSQSQSDWDEQFF	TGTGCCAGCAGCCAATCCCAGTCGGATTGGGATGAGCAGTTCTTC
TRBJ2-6	.	TRBV27	.	CASSPSYSGANVLTF	TGTGCCAGCAGTCCCAGTTATTCTGGGGCCAACGTCCTGACTTTC
TRBJ2-1	TRBD2	TRBV20-1	.	CSARDPAGGHFNGEQFF	TGCAGTGCTAGAGATCCAGCGGGGGGTCACTTTAATGGTGAGCAGTTCTTC
TRBJ2-7	.	TRBV7-9	.	CASSRTLGYEQYF	TGTGCCAGCAGCCGGACCCTCGGCTACGAGCAGTACTTC
TRBJ2-5	TRBD2	TRBV5-1	once	CASSLQGLAVVQETQYF	TGCGCCAGCAGCTTACAGGGACTAGCGGTTGTTCAAGAGACCCAGTACTTC
TRBJ2-3	.	TRBV20-1	.	CSARALRVAPTTDTQYF	TGCAGTGCTAGAGCTCTTCGGGTAGCCCCAACCACAGATACGCAGTATTTT
TRBJ2-1	TRBD2	TRBV5-1	.	CASSFSGGPEDEQFF	TGCGCCAGCAGCTTTTCGGGGGGGCCGGAGGATGAGCAGTTCTTC